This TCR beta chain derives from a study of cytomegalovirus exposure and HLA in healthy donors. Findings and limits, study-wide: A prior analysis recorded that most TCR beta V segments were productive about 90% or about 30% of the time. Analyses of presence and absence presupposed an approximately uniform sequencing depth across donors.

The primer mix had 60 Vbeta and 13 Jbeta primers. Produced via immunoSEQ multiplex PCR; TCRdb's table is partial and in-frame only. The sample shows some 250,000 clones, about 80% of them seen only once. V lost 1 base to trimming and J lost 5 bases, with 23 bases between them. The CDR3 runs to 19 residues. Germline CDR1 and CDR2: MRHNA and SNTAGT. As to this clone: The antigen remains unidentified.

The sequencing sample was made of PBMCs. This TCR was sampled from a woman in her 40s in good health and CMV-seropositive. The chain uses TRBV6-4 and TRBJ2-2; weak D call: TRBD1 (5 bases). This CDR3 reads CASSDFRVTPPKRTGELFF. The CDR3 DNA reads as TGTGCCAGCAGTGACTTCAGGGTAACTCCCCCCAAACGAACCGGGGAGCTGTTTTTT.